This TCR beta chain was observed in a study of beta chain features in type 1 diabetes. At the level of the study: The number of sorted cells examined across all samples was roughly 100,000,000. Overall study results and limits: Among patients with Type 1 diabetes, TCRB CDR3s were moderately but significantly shorter in every one of the four CD4+ subsets. For type 1 diabetes patients, VDJ junctions showed fewer insertions and more deletions. The question left open here concerned HLA type influencing TCRB rearrangement. Because the template was cDNA, high-expressing cells might be over-represented.

To note about this clone: Antigen: not known.

The CDR3 has 15 amino acids. Germline CDR1 reads LNHDA; CDR2 reads SQIVND (reference sequence). V lost 4 bases and J 6 bases, leaving 16 bases between the germline ends. Every bit of the isolated RNA underwent reverse transcription, so sequencing read expressed TCRB transcripts. Assay used: immunoSEQ multiplex PCR; TCRdb lists only in-frame clones, some missing. The sample records 100,000 to 150,000 clones, roughly 10% being singletons. The V gene is TRBV19, the J gene TRBJ1-5; D possibly corresponds to TRBD1 (5 bases). This TCR came from a man aged 30 to 39 with type 1 diabetes. Sequencing was carried out using central memory CD4+ T cells from blood. The CDR3 bases are TGTGCCAGTAGTAGCGCGAAGACAGCCTTTCAGCCCCAGCATTTT. Its translation: CASSSAKTAFQPQHF.